This entry describes one T cell receptor beta chain. This entry is derived from a study of blood T cell repertoires in COVID-19. Generated by immunoSEQ multiplex PCR, the TCRdb table keeps only in-frame clones and is missing some. The sample includes 200,000 to 300,000 clones, less than 90% seen only once; the top ten take 6.2%. The V gene end was trimmed by 8 bases and the J gene end by 0 bases; junction bases not matched to a gene: 6. The CDR3 covers 15 residues. Per germline, CDR1 SEHNR and CDR2 FQNEAQ (reference sequence). This TCR derives from a man aged 55-75 years with acute or convalescent COVID-19. The sequencing input was peripheral blood. The chain combines TRBV7-9 with TRBJ2-2; 7 bases map to TRBD1. DNA for the CDR3: TGTGCCAGCGTCTCCAGGGGGTCGAACACCGGGGAGCTGTTTTTT. This gives the protein CASVSRGSNTGELFF.